This passage covers 4 T cell receptor beta chains from one sample sequenced in a study of shared clonotypes between healthy human individuals. Sequencing was performed with immunoSEQ multiplex PCR; in TCRdb, only in-frame clones are kept and a portion is missing. The data show about 1 million clones, roughly 80% seen once. Source material: memory CD4+ T cells sorted from blood. Documented subset: CD45RA-negative fraction. The receptor set was obtained from a man younger than 35 in good health.

This chain links TRBV27 with TRBJ2-7, with TRBD2 identical over 14 bases. V lost 4 bases and J lost 5; bases outside the gene matches: 7. There are 16 residues in the CDR3. Germline V gives CDR1 MNHEY, CDR2 SMNVEV (reference sequence). The CDR3, as DNA: TGTGCCAGCAGTTCACCGGGACTAGCGGGAGCCCACGAGCAGTACTTC. It yields the protein CASSSPGLAGAHEQYF.

The gene calls are TRBV9 and TRBJ2-1; D unresolved. The CDR3 contains 13 residues. Between the trimmed V and J ends, which lost 0 bases and 7 bases, there was a span of 8 bases. Per the germline V gene, CDR1 is SGDLS and CDR2 is YYNGEE. The CDR3 sequence: CASSVALLNEQFF. For the CDR3, the DNA is TGTGCCAGCAGCGTAGCTTTGCTAAATGAGCAGTTCTTC.

V and J are TRBV6-1 and TRBJ2-5; D not resolved. Between the trimmed V and J ends, which lost 9 bases and 2 bases, there was a span of 10 bases. This CDR3 region has 12 residues. Germline-derived CDR1 and CDR2 are MNHNS and SASEGT. The DNA for the CDR3 is TGTGCCAGTGCACGGGCTCAAGAGACCCAGTACTTC. This codes for CASARAQETQYF.

V is TRBV6-1 and J is TRBJ2-3; no definite D call. The germline gives CDR1 MNHNS, CDR2 SASEGT. V lost 7 bases, J lost 0 bases, and 5 bases lay in between. The CDR3 spans 12 residues. As DNA, the CDR3 is TGTGCCAGCACCAGGAGCACAGATACGCAGTATTTT. Its protein is CASTRSTDTQYF.